This is a list of T cell receptor beta chains from one sample in a study of HIV-infected children after antiretroviral therapy interruption. TCRdb called the 3' RACE reads again in MiXCR, with one record for every CDR3 protein. The data contain tens of thousands of distinct CDR3 sequences, less than 8.5% of them singletons. This specimen was CD45RA+ CD4+ T cells from PBMCs, pooled from several time points, taken from a donor given antiretroviral therapy, either interrupted or continuous. Receptor source: a pool of human donors with HIV. Both conserved end residues are part of each CDR3. The D gene is left open where the match is weak. For some rows the clone size is stated as once, few or many, or as a class when expanded; others skip it.

V	J	size	D	CDR3	DNA
TRBV7-8	TRBJ2-7	many	-	CASSLAARRKGSYEQYF	TGTGCCAGCAGCTTAGCGGCGAGGAGGAAGGGTTCCTACGAGCAGTACTTC
TRBV6-9	TRBJ1-5	many	-	CASTRQNSNQPQHF	TGTGCCAGCACCCGACAGAATAGCAATCAGCCCCAGCATTTT
TRBV11-2	TRBJ2-1	many	TRBD2	CASSSKLGGTSGGHNEQFF	TGTGCCAGCAGCTCGAAGCTAGGGGGAACTAGCGGGGGTCACAATGAGCAGTTCTTC
TRBV12-3/TRBV12-4	TRBJ2-3	-	-	CASSPRGRADTQYF	TGTGCCAGCAGCCCCAGGGGGAGGGCAGATACGCAGTATTTT
TRBV7-8	TRBJ2-1	medium-sized	-	CASSLALVRGNEQFF	TGTGCCAGCAGCTTAGCTCTTGTCCGGGGCAATGAGCAGTTCTTC
TRBV7-1	TRBJ1-5	few	TRBD1	CASSTVQGSNQPQHF	TGTGCCAGCAGCACAGTACAGGGGAGCAATCAGCCCCAGCATTTT
TRBV5-6	TRBJ1-1	-	-	CASSFGGARAFF	TGTGCCAGCAGCTTCGGTGGTGCTAGGGCTTTCTTT
TRBV7-2	TRBJ2-5	few	-	CASSPGTRETQYF	TGTGCCAGCAGCCCCGGGACGCGGGAGACCCAGTACTTC
TRBV27	TRBJ2-7	many	TRBD1	CASSRDRAHEQYF	TGTGCCAGCAGTAGGGACAGGGCCCACGAGCAGTACTTC
TRBV7-2	TRBJ1-2	many	TRBD1	CASSPQGGGVGYTF	TGTGCCAGCAGCCCCCAAGGAGGGGGCGTCGGCTACACCTTC
TRBV6-5	TRBJ2-1	many	TRBD2	CASSRNGGNYNEQFF	TGTGCCAGCAGTAGGAACGGGGGGAACTACAATGAGCAGTTCTTC
TRBV6-5	TRBJ2-1	many	TRBD2	CASRNSGSNEQFF	TGTGCCAGCAGAAATAGCGGGAGCAATGAGCAGTTCTTC
TRBV25-1	TRBJ2-1	many	-	CASSAGNYAEQFF	TGTGCCAGCAGTGCAGGGAACTATGCTGAGCAGTTCTTC
TRBV24-1	TRBJ1-4	few	-	CAYQVGGRREKLFF	TGTGCCTACCAGGTGGGGGGCAGGCGTGAAAAACTGTTTTTT
TRBV3-1	TRBJ2-1	many	TRBD2	CASSPGHLAGAAYNEQFF	TGTGCCAGCAGCCCGGGCCATCTAGCGGGGGCAGCCTACAATGAGCAGTTCTTC
TRBV11-2	TRBJ2-1	many	TRBD1	CASSLTDRGHNYNEQFF	TGTGCCAGCAGCTTAACGGACAGGGGGCATAACTACAATGAGCAGTTCTTC
TRBV23-1	TRBJ2-7	-	TRBD1	CAKTTGVYEQYF	TGCGCCAAAACTACAGGGGTGTACGAGCAGTACTTC
TRBV19	TRBJ2-4	many	TRBD1	CASSRQGQNTLYF	TGTGCCAGCAGTCGACAGGGTCAAAACACCTTGTACTTT
TRBV10-2	TRBJ2-3	few	TRBD1	CASSDRDRGRDTQYF	TGCGCCAGCAGTGACCGGGACAGGGGTAGAGATACGCAGTATTTT
TRBV4-3	TRBJ2-3	many	TRBD1	CASSQVIPGQGWKWGTDTQYF	TGCGCCAGCAGCCAAGTTATTCCGGGACAGGGATGGAAATGGGGCACAGATACGCAGTATTTT
TRBV20-1	TRBJ2-2	many	TRBD2	CSATGGAAGGELFF	TGCAGTGCTACCGGGGGGGCTGCAGGAGGGGAGCTGTTTTTT
TRBV6-6	TRBJ1-1	many	TRBD1	CASSSTRTGSYNHAFF	TGTGCCAGCAGTTCTACTCGGACAGGGTCTTACAACCACGCTTTCTTT
TRBV6-1	TRBJ2-5	many	-	CASSDGGLETQYF	TGTGCCAGCAGTGATGGAGGTTTGGAGACCCAGTACTTC
TRBV6-6	TRBJ2-3	many	-	CASRSPRDVKDTQYF	TGTGCCAGCAGGTCACCCCGGGACGTCAAAGATACGCAGTATTTT
TRBV10-3	TRBJ2-1	-	TRBD2	CAIRRAGAHEQFF	TGTGCCATCAGGAGAGCGGGAGCTCATGAGCAGTTCTTC
TRBV20-1	TRBJ1-6	-	-	CSATGRSYNSPLHF	TGCAGTGCTACCGGGCGCTCCTATAATTCACCCCTCCACTTT
TRBV7-8	TRBJ1-4	few	TRBD1	CASSPDRVREKLFF	TGTGCCAGCAGCCCGGACAGGGTCCGGGAAAAACTGTTTTTT
TRBV6-6	TRBJ2-5	-	-	CASGDDDQDTQYF	TGTGCCAGCGGTGATGACGACCAAGACACCCAGTACTTT
TRBV28	TRBJ2-5	many	-	CASSTGTEETQYF	TGTGCCAGCAGTACCGGGACGGAAGAGACCCAGTACTTC
TRBV7-6	TRBJ2-7	many	TRBD1	CASSSEFRDRAHEQYF	TGTGCCAGCAGCTCAGAATTCCGGGACAGGGCCCACGAGCAGTACTTC
TRBV6-1	TRBJ1-5	many	TRBD1	CASSLRDRVGEPQHF	TGTGCCAGCAGCCTCCGGGACAGAGTAGGGGAGCCCCAGCATTTT
TRBV12-3/TRBV12-4	TRBJ2-6	many	TRBD1	CASRVRRDRGISGANVLTF	TGTGCCAGCAGAGTAAGGAGGGACAGGGGTATCTCTGGGGCCAACGTCCTGACTTTC
TRBV6-1	TRBJ2-1	-	-	CASYSYNEQFF	TGTGCTAGCTACTCCTACAATGAGCAGTTCTTC
TRBV28	TRBJ1-1	many	TRBD1	CASRGQGRSEAFF	TGTGCCAGCAGGGGACAGGGGCGGTCTGAAGCTTTCTTT
TRBV9	TRBJ1-4	-	-	CASSVAPGVREKLFF	TGTGCCAGCAGCGTAGCTCCAGGGGTGCGTGAAAAACTGTTTTTT
TRBV19	TRBJ2-1	-	TRBD1	CASSFQGASYNEQFF	TGTGCCAGTAGTTTTCAGGGGGCTTCCTACAATGAGCAGTTCTTC
TRBV3-1	TRBJ2-7	many	TRBD2	CASSQEWGEGGRPYEQYF	TGTGCCAGCAGCCAAGAGTGGGGCGAGGGCGGGAGGCCCTACGAGCAGTACTTC
TRBV28	TRBJ2-4	many	-	CASSRINVLKNIQYF	TGTGCCAGCAGTAGGATCAACGTATTAAAAAACATTCAGTACTTC
TRBV4-1	TRBJ2-5	-	-	CASSQDHSQYQETQYF	TGCGCCAGCAGCCAAGACCACTCTCAGTACCAAGAGACCCAGTACTTC
TRBV29-1	TRBJ2-7	many	TRBD2	CSVKGLAGASEQYF	TGCAGCGTGAAGGGACTAGCGGGAGCTTCCGAGCAGTACTTC
TRBV9	TRBJ2-7	many	-	CASSTRPDYEQYF	TGTGCCAGCAGCACCCGACCGGACTACGAGCAGTACTTC
TRBV12-3/TRBV12-4	TRBJ2-7	many	TRBD2	CASSRLAGRYEQYF	TGTGCCAGCAGTCGACTAGCGGGACGCTACGAGCAGTACTTC
TRBV5-1	TRBJ1-2	many	-	CASSLSANYGYTF	TGCGCCAGCAGCTTGTCTGCTAACTATGGCTACACCTTC
TRBV20-1	TRBJ2-1	few	TRBD2	CSAGTSGVLNEQFF	TGCAGTGCGGGGACTAGCGGGGTCCTTAATGAGCAGTTCTTC
TRBV12-2	TRBJ1-3	many	-	CASRLSRSLSGNTIYF	TGTGCAAGTCGCTTAAGCAGGTCGCTCTCTGGAAACACCATATATTTT
TRBV3-1	TRBJ2-5	many	-	CASSQGNEETQYF	TGTGCCAGCAGCCAAGGAAATGAAGAGACCCAGTACTTC
TRBV2	TRBJ2-1	many	TRBD2	CASSWGLAGYNEQFF	TGTGCCAGCAGTTGGGGACTAGCGGGATACAATGAGCAGTTCTTC
TRBV7-2	TRBJ2-5	few	TRBD2	CASSQGLREGQETQYF	TGTGCCAGCAGCCAGGGATTGCGGGAGGGTCAAGAGACCCAGTACTTC
TRBV4-1	TRBJ2-5	many	TRBD2	CASSLAGGETQYF	TGCGCCAGCAGCCTAGCGGGAGGCGAGACCCAGTACTTC
TRBV23-1	TRBJ2-5	-	TRBD1	CATYEGQVPETQYF	TGCGCCACCTACGAGGGACAGGTTCCAGAGACCCAGTACTTC
TRBV18	TRBJ1-5	many	-	CASSISVNQPQHF	TGTGCCAGCTCAATCAGTGTTAATCAGCCCCAGCATTTT
TRBV20-1	TRBJ1-5	many	-	CSARDPGSNQPQHF	TGCAGTGCTAGAGATCCAGGTAGCAATCAGCCCCAGCATTTT
TRBV5-6	TRBJ2-1	-	TRBD1	CASSSGGLLYNEQFF	TGTGCCAGCAGCTCAGGGGGCCTTCTCTACAATGAGCAGTTCTTC
TRBV10-3	TRBJ1-1	many	-	CAISDPVVNTEAFF	TGTGCCATCAGTGATCCTGTTGTGAACACTGAAGCTTTCTTT
TRBV5-4	TRBJ1-1	many	-	CASSLALDSRGNTEAFF	TGTGCCAGCAGCTTGGCCCTGGACAGTCGGGGAAACACTGAAGCTTTCTTT
TRBV6-7	TRBJ2-3	many	-	CASRVLGGTDTQYF	TGTGCCAGCAGGGTCTTAGGGGGCACAGATACGCAGTATTTT